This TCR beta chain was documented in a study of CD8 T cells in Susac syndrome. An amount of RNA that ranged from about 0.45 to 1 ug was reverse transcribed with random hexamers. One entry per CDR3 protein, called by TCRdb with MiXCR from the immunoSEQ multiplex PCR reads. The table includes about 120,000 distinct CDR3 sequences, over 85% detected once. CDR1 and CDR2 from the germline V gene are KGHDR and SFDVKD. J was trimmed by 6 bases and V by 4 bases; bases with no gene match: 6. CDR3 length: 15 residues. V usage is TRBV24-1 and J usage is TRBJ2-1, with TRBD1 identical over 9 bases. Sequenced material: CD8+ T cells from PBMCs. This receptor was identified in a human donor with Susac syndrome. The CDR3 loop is CATSDRDRDINEQFF. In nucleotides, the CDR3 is TGTGCCACCAGTGACCGGGACAGGGACATCAATGAGCAGTTCTTC.